Described below is a single T cell receptor (beta chain) sequence and its context. This CDR3 region has 17 residues. J lost 7 bases, V lost 0 bases, and 10 bases had no gene match. Germline-derived CDR1 and CDR2 are SEHNR and FQNEAQ (reference sequence). The sample is drawn from a study of blood T cell repertoires in COVID-19. In the original analysis: Amplification with reference gene primers provided the estimates of nucleated cell counts. TCRdb keeps only in-frame clones here, not all; method: immunoSEQ multiplex PCR. The V and J calls and clone size are taken from that table; D and trimming were inferred from the DNA. This table holds about 130,000 clones, around 89% found once.

The sequencing input was peripheral blood. This chain uses TRBV7-9 with TRBJ2-1; TRBD1 matches at 9 bases. This receptor was identified in a man in his sixties with COVID-19, enrolled during active disease. Written as DNA, the CDR3 is TGTGCCAGCAGCTTAGCAAGTTCGGGGACAGGGAAGAATGAGCAGTTCTTC. This sequence encodes CASSLASSGTGKNEQFF.